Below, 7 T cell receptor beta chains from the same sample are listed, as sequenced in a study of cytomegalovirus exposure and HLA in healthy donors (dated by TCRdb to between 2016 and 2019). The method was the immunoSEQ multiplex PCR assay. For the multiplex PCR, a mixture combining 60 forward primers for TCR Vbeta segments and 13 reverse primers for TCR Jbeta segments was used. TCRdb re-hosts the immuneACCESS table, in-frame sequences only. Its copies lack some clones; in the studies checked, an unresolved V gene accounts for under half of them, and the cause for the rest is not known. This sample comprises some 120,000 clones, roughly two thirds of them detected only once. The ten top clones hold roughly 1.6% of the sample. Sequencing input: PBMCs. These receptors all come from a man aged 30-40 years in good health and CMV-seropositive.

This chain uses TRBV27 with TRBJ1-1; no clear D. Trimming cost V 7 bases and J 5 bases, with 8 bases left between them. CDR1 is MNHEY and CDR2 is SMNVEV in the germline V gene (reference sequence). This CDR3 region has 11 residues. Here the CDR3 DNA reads TGTGCCAGCATTAAATCGACTGAAGCTTTCTTT. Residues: CASIKSTEAFF.

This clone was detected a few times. This CDR3 is CASSLQGRNQPQHF. The DNA for the CDR3 is TGTGCCAGCAGCTTACAGGGGAGGAACCAGCCCCAGCATTTT. The rearrangement uses TRBV5-5 and TRBJ1-5, with 7 bases fitting TRBD1. The CDR3 runs to 14 residues. Germline values: CDR1 SGHKS, CDR2 YYEKEE (reference sequence). With 2 bases clipped from V and 7 bases from J, the junction kept 6 bases outside the gene matches.

The CDR3 bases are TGTGCCAGCAATGTGGGCGGGAACCGGCTGTTTAGTGAGCAGTACTTC. It encodes CASNVGGNRLFSEQYF. V is TRBV11-2 and J is TRBJ2-7; weak D call: TRBD2 (6 bases). The CDR3 runs to 16 residues. Germline V CDR1 and CDR2: SGHAT, FQNNGV. V dropped 7 bases and J dropped 7 bases, with 26 bases sitting between them. The full variable domain, rest sourced from reference TRBV11-2 and TRBJ2-7, is EAGVAQSPRYKIIEKRQSVAFWCNPISGHATLYWYQQILGQGPKLLIQFQNNGVVDDSQLPKDRFSAERLKGVDSTLKIQPAKLEDSAVYLCASNVGGNRLFSEQYFGPGTRLTVT.

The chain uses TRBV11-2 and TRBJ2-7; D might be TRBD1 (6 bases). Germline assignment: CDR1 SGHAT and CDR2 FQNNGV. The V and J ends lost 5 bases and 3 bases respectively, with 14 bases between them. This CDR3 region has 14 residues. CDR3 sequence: CASSLDSHYYEQYF. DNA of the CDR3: TGTGCCAGCAGCCTGGACAGTCATTACTACGAGCAGTACTTC.

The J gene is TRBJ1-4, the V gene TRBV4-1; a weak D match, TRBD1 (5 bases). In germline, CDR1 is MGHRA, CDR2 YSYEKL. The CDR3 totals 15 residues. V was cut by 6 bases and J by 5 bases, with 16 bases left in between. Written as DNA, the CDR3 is TGCGCCAGCAGTAGGTCGGGGACTCGGAATGAAAAACTGTTTTTT. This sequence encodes CASSRSGTRNEKLFF.

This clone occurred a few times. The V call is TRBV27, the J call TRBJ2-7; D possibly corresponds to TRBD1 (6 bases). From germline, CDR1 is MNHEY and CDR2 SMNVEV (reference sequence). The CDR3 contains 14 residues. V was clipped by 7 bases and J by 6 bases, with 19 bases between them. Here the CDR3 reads CASTEQGHYGEQYF. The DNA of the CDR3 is TGTGCCAGCACCGAACAGGGCCATTACGGCGAGCAGTACTTC.

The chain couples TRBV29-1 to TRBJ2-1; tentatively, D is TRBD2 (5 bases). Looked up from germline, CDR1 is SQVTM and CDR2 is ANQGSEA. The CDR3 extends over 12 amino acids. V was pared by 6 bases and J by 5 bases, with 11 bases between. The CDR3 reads CSVASTDNEQFF. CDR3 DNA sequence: TGCAGCGTCGCTAGCACGGACAATGAGCAGTTCTTC.